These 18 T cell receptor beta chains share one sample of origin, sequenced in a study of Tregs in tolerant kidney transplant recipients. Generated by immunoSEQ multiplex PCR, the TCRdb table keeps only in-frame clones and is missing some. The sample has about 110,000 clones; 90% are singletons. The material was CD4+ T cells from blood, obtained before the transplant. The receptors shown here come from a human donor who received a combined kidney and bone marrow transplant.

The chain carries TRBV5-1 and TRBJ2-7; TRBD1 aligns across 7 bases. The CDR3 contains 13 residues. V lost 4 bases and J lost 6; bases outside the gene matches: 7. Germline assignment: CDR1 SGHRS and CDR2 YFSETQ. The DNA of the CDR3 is TGCGCCAGCAGCGTGACAGGGTCCGGCGAGCAGTACTTC. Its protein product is CASSVTGSGEQYF. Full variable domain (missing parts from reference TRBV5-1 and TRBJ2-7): KAGVTQTPRYLIKTRGQQVTLSCSPISGHRSVSWYQQTPGQGLQFLFEYFSETQRNKGNFPGRFSGRQFSNSRSEMNVSTLELGDSALYLCASSVTGSGEQYFGPGTRLTVT.

CDR3 sequence: CSASGGNTDTQYF. In nucleotides, the CDR3 is TGCAGCGCTAGCGGGGGAAACACAGATACGCAGTATTTT. This chain joins TRBV29-1 and TRBJ2-3, with 10 bases lining up with TRBD2. V was pared by 7 bases and J by 2 bases, with 3 bases of the junction left unmatched. This CDR3 contains 13 residues. The germline V gene has CDR1 SQVTM and CDR2 ANQGSEA.

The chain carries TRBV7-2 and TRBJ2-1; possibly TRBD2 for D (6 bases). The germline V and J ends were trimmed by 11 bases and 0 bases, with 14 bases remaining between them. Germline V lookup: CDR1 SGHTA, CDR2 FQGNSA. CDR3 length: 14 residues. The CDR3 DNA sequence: TGTGCCGTCCTAGCGTTGAGCTCCTACAATGAGCAGTTCTTC. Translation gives CAVLALSSYNEQFF.

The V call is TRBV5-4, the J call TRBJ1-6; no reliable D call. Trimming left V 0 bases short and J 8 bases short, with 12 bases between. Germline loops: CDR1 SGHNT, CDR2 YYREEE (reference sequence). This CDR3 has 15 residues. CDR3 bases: TGTGCCAGCAGCTTGGCCGGGATGCGGGATTCACCCCTCCACTTT. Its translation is CASSLAGMRDSPLHF.

The CDR3 bases are TGTGCCAGCTCACCACAAGCCGACAATCAGCCCCAGCATTTT. Translated, it gives CASSPQADNQPQHF. The chain joins TRBV18 to TRBJ1-5; D not resolved. From germline, CDR1 is KGHSH and CDR2 LQKENI. There are 14 residues in the CDR3. The germline V and J ends were trimmed by 1 base and 3 bases, with 7 bases remaining between them.

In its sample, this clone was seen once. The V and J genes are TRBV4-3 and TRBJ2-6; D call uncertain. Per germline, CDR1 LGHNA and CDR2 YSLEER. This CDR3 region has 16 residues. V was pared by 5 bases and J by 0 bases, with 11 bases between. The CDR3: CASSLASSSGANVLTF. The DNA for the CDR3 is TGCGCCAGCAGCTTGGCTTCCTCCTCTGGGGCCAACGTCCTGACTTTC.

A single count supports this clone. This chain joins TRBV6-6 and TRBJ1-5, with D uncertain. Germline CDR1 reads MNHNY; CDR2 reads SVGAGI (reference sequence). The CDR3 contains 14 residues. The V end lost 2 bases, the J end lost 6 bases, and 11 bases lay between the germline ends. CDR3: CASSYGGNGQPQHF. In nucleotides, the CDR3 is TGTGCCAGCAGTTACGGAGGGAACGGTCAGCCCCAGCATTTT.

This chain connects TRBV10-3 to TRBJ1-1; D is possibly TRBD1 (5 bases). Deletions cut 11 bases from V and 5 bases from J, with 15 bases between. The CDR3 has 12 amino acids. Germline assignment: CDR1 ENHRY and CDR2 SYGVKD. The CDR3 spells CAAQGMGTEAFF. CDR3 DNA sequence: TGTGCCGCCCAGGGAATGGGAACTGAAGCTTTCTTT.

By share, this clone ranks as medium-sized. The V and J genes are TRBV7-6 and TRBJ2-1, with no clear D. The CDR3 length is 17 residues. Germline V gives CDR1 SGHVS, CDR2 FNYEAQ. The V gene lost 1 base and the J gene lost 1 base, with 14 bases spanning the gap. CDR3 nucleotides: TGTGCCAGCAGCTTAGATCCCCCTAAGAGGTCCTACAATGAGCAGTTCTTC. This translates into CASSLDPPKRSYNEQFF.

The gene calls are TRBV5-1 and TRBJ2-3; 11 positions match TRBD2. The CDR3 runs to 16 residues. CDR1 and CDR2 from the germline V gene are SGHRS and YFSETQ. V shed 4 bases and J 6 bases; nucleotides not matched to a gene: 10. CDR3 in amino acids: CASSPPTSGVSDTQYF. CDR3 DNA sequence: TGCGCCAGCAGCCCCCCGACTAGCGGGGTATCCGATACGCAGTATTTT.

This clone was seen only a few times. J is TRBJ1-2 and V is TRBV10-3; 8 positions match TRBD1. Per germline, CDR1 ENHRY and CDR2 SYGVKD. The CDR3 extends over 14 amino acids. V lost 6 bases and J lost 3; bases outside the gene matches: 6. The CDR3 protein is CAISDRGRHYGYTF. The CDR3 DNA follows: TGTGCCATCAGCGACAGGGGTCGCCACTATGGCTACACCTTC.

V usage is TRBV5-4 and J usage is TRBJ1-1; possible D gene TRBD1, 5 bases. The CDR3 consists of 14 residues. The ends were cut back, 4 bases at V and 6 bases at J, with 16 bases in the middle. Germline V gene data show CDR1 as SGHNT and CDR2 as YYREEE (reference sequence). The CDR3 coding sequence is TGTGCCAGCAGCAATTACCCGATGACAGCTGAAGCTTTCTTT. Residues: CASSNYPMTAEAFF.

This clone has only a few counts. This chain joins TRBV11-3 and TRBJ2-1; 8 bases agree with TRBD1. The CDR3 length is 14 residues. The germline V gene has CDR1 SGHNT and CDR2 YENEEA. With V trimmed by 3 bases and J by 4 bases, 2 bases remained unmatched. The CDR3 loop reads CASSFGQGYNEQFF. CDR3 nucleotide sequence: TGTGCCAGCAGCTTCGGACAGGGATACAATGAGCAGTTCTTC.

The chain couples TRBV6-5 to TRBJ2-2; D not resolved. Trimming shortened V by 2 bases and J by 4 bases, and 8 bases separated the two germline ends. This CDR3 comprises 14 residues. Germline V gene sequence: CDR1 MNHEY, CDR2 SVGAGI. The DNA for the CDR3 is TGTGCCAGCAGTTACGATATGAGCACCGGGGAGCTGTTTTTT. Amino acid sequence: CASSYDMSTGELFF.

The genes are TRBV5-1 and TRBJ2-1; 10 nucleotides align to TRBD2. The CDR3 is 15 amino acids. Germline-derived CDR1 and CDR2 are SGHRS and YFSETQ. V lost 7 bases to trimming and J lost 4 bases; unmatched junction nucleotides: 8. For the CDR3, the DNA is TGCGCCAGCTGGAGCGGGGGGGTTCTTTACAATGAGCAGTTCTTC. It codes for CASWSGGVLYNEQFF.

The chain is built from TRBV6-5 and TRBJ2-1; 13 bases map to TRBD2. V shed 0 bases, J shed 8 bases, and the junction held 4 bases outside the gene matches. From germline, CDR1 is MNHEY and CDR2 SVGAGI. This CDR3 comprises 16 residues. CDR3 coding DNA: TGTGCCAGCAGTTACTCCGGGACTAGCGGGGCCGATGAGCAGTTCTTC. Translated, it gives CASSYSGTSGADEQFF.

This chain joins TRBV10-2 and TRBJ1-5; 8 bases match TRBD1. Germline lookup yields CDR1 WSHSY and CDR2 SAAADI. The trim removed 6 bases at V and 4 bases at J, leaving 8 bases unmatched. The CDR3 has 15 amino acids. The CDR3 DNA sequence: TGCGCCAGCAGGTCGGGGCAGGGGGCAAATCAGCCCCAGCATTTT. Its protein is CASRSGQGANQPQHF.

The CDR3 coding sequence is TGTGCCAGCAGTGATTCGGAGGGGGCGCGGGGGGATGAGCAGTTCTTC. Encoded protein: CASSDSEGARGDEQFF. The V and J genes are TRBV25-1 and TRBJ2-1; tentative D call: TRBD2 (8 bases). The CDR3 is 16 residues long. V lost 3 bases to trimming and J lost 8 bases, with 20 bases between them. From germline, CDR1 is MGHDK and CDR2 SYGVNS.